Following are 8 T cell receptor beta chains from one sample sequenced in a study of vaccination effects on CD4 cells after COVID-19. These TCRs are of unknown antigen specificity. Antigen-specific CD4+ T cells were expanded (with viral peptide pools) by the ViraFEST assay ahead of sequencing. Subsequent to roughly 9 days of culture, CD4+ T cells were isolated. Each participant was given two doses of one vaccine (BNT162b2 or mRNA-1273). This table comes from immunoSEQ multiplex PCR, and its TCRdb copy is limited to in-frame clones, with some not included. The sample comprises around 25,000 clones, about three quarters of which are singletons, and roughly 6.5% rests with the top ten. The sequencing used CD4+ T cells from PBMCs cultured with SARS-CoV-2 spike peptides, collected after COVID-19 vaccination. These receptors originate from a human donor who received a COVID-19 vaccine. Some clones in this sample may be carry-over from other donors' samples.

V usage is TRBV19 and J usage is TRBJ2-3; maybe TRBD1 (5 bases). The CDR3 extends over 14 amino acids. Germline CDR1 reads LNHDA; CDR2 reads SQIVND (reference sequence). V was shortened by 7 bases and J by 0 bases, with 11 bases between the two germline ends. This CDR3 reads CASTQGSSTDTQYF. CDR3 DNA: TGTGCCAGTACGCAGGGTTCTAGCACAGATACGCAGTATTTT.

The chain employs TRBV20-1 and TRBJ2-1; no clear D. There are 12 residues in the CDR3. Trimming removed 3 bases at V and 7 bases at J, with 10 bases between. CDR1 DFQATT and CDR2 SNEGSKA come from the germline V gene (reference sequence). The CDR3 loop reads CSASRESNEQFF. In nucleotides, the CDR3 is TGCAGTGCTAGTCGAGAATCGAATGAGCAGTTCTTC.

The chain links TRBV30 to TRBJ1-6; 8 bases align to TRBD1. In germline, CDR1 is GTSNPN, CDR2 SVGIG (reference sequence). Trimming took 3 bases from V and 7 from J; bases not matched to a gene: 17. This CDR3 has 18 residues. CDR3 DNA sequence: TGTGCCTGGAGGACGGGTGGGACAGGCGTCCTGAGGAATTCACCCCTCCACTTT. This gives the protein CAWRTGGTGVLRNSPLHF. The variable domain in full, completed from reference TRBV30 and TRBJ1-6, reads SQTIHQWPATLVQPVGSPLSLECTVEGTSNPNLYWYRQAAGRGLQLLFYSVGIGQISSEVPQNLSASRPQDRQFILSSKKLLLSDSGFYLCAWRTGGTGVLRNSPLHFGNGTRLTVT.

This clone was found once. This chain joins TRBV19 and TRBJ2-5; D is uncertain. V was cut by 5 bases and J by 2 bases, with 9 bases left in between. This CDR3 contains 13 residues. Germline lookup yields CDR1 LNHDA and CDR2 SQIVND (reference sequence). The CDR3 bases are TGTGCCAGTAGTCAATCCGCTCAAGAGACCCAGTACTTC. Translating gives CASSQSAQETQYF.

Judged by abundance, this clone is medium-sized. The chain is built from TRBV11-2 and TRBJ1-2; D remains ambiguous. The CDR3 has 13 amino acids. Trimming took 3 bases from V and 2 from J, leaving 7 bases between them. Germline V gene sequence: CDR1 SGHAT, CDR2 FQNNGV. The CDR3 nucleotides are TGTGCCAGCAGCTTTGGATTCAACTATGGCTACACCTTC. Residues: CASSFGFNYGYTF.

J is TRBJ2-1 and V is TRBV27; tentatively, D is TRBD1 (6 bases). CDR1 and CDR2 from the germline V gene are MNHEY and SMNVEV (reference sequence). Trimming removed 6 bases from V and 7 bases from J, with 22 bases in between. This CDR3 comprises 16 residues. CDR3 sequence: CASRILGAASRNEQFF. The CDR3 DNA is TGTGCCAGCAGGATCTTGGGGGCTGCAAGTCGAAATGAGCAGTTCTTC.

V and J are TRBV4-1 and TRBJ2-5, with 11 bases identical to TRBD1. With V trimmed by 3 bases and J by 1 base, 4 bases remained unmatched. This CDR3 has 16 amino acids. Germline assignment: CDR1 MGHRA and CDR2 YSYEKL. In DNA form, the CDR3 reads TGCGCCAGCAGCCAGCAGGGGACAGGGGGCCAAGAGACCCAGTACTTC. Protein sequence: CASSQQGTGGQETQYF.

This clone was observed a handful of times. The V call is TRBV9, the J call TRBJ2-6, with 9 positions matching TRBD1. This CDR3 has 17 amino acids. The germline gives CDR1 SGDLS, CDR2 YYNGEE. Trimming removed 4 bases from V and 0 bases from J; junction bases left unmatched: 5. CDR3 sequence: CASSPGQGDSGANVLTF. The DNA for the CDR3 is TGTGCCAGCAGCCCGGGACAGGGAGACTCTGGGGCCAACGTCCTGACTTTC.